These 29 T cell receptor beta chains share one sample of origin, sequenced in a study of T-cell reconstitution after alpha-beta-depleted transplantation in children. For TCRbeta, the library was prepared with unique molecular identifiers. MiXCR was run by TCRdb on the PCR reads, yielding one entry per CDR3 protein. The table records some 200,000 distinct CDR3 sequences, around 8.4% of them present only once. The specimen comprised PBMCs, mostly from graft donor cells, sampled 360 days after TCRalphabeta/CD19-depleted stem cell transplant. Source of these receptors: a male patient aged 2 to 9 who had a stem cell transplant for acute myeloid leukemia, so the T cells may come from the graft donor.

V is TRBV7-2 and J is TRBJ2-2; 8 nucleotides match TRBD2. With V trimmed by 5 bases and J by 1 base, 9 bases remained unmatched. CDR1 and CDR2 from the germline V gene are SGHTA and FQGNSA. This CDR3 is 17 amino acids long. CDR3: CASSIFSGVLNTGELFF. The CDR3 nucleotides are TGTGCCAGCAGCATCTTTAGCGGGGTGTTGAACACCGGGGAGCTGTTTTTT.

The table lists this clonotype with a few counts. This chain joins TRBV4-1 and TRBJ2-5; D tentatively reads TRBD1 or TRBD2 (6 bases each). V lost 3 bases to trimming and J lost 4 bases, with 18 bases between them. From germline, CDR1 is MGHRA and CDR2 YSYEKL. The CDR3 loop spans 16 amino acids. This chain's CDR3 is CASSHALGGLGETQYF. CDR3 DNA: TGCGCCAGCAGCCATGCACTGGGGGGCCTAGGAGAGACCCAGTACTTC.

The chain uses TRBV6-1 and TRBJ1-1, with a tentative D call TRBD1 (5 bases). The CDR3 covers 14 residues. Trimming removed 6 bases from V and 5 bases from J, with 16 bases in between. Germline CDR1 reads MNHNS; CDR2 reads SASEGT. The CDR3 sequence: CASSPGRVGTEAFF. CDR3 in DNA: TGTGCCAGCAGCCCGGGACGGGTAGGGACTGAAGCTTTCTTT.

This clonotype was counted a few times. The chain employs TRBV5-1 and TRBJ1-1; TRBD1 matches at 8 bases. V trimming: 4 bases; J trimming: 9 bases; junction bases outside the gene matches: 2. The CDR3 extends over 11 amino acids. In germline, CDR1 is SGHRS, CDR2 YFSETQ. The CDR3 nucleotides are TGCGCCAGCAGCCGACAGGGGAAAGCTTTCTTT. Protein: CASSRQGKAFF.

This clonotype was recorded at least ten times. The chain joins TRBV20-1 to TRBJ2-4, with 10 positions matching TRBD1. The CDR3 has 17 residues. Germline V gene lookup returns CDR1 DFQATT and CDR2 SNEGSKA (reference sequence). Germline trimming cut 1 base from V and 0 bases from J; bases unmatched to any gene: 6. CDR3: CSARVGTGVVAKNIQYF. The CDR3 DNA follows: TGCAGTGCTAGAGTAGGGACAGGGGTGGTAGCCAAAAACATTCAGTACTTC.

This clonotype showed up just a few times. V usage is TRBV7-9 and J usage is TRBJ2-3, with TRBD2 matching 7 bases. CDR3 length: 17 amino acids. CDR1 is SEHNR, CDR2 FQNEAQ, per germline (reference sequence). Trimming at V came to 4 bases and at J to 0 bases, leaving 10 bases not matched to a gene. The CDR3 coding sequence is TGTGCCAGCAGCTCTAACCCGGGACTATCAAGCACAGATACGCAGTATTTT. It specifies CASSSNPGLSSTDTQYF.

There are a few counts of this clonotype. V and J are TRBV7-9 and TRBJ1-4, with D unclear. The ends were cut back, 5 bases at V and 7 bases at J, with 8 bases in the middle. Germline values: CDR1 SEHNR, CDR2 FQNEAQ (reference sequence). This CDR3 is 12 amino acids long. In nucleotides, the CDR3 is TGTGCCAGCAGCCCTTCGGCTGAAAAACTGTTTTTT. Translating gives CASSPSAEKLFF.

This clonotype turned up a few times. The CDR3 sequence: CASSPGQVLDYGYTF. The CDR3 DNA reads as TGTGCCAGCAGCCCAGGACAGGTCCTCGACTATGGCTACACCTTC. The rearrangement joins TRBV6-1 to TRBJ1-2, with TRBD1 matching over 7 bases. CDR3 length equals 15 residues. The V gene's germline CDR1 is MNHNS and CDR2 SASEGT. Germline trimming cut 6 bases from V and 3 bases from J; bases unmatched to any gene: 10.

This clonotype was detected ten times or more. This sequence joins TRBV4-3 and TRBJ2-3, with 7 bases lining up with TRBD1. This CDR3 comprises 14 residues. Germline loops: CDR1 LGHNA, CDR2 YSLEER. Trimming cost V 0 bases and J 4 bases; bases outside gene matches: 1. CDR3 region: CASSQDGQADTQYF. The CDR3 DNA follows: TGCGCCAGCAGCCAAGATGGACAGGCAGATACGCAGTATTTT.

This clonotype was picked up a small number of times. The CDR3: CASSLKSRGKTCYEQYV. The CDR3 bases are TGTGCCAGCAGCTTAAAGAGTCGGGGGAAAACCTGCTACGAGCAGTACGTC. The chain couples TRBV7-3 to TRBJ2-7, with a tentative D call TRBD2 (6 bases). This CDR3 spans 17 amino acids. Trimming cost V 1 base and J 3 bases, with 19 bases left between them. Germline CDR1 is SGHTA and CDR2 is FQGTGA.

This clonotype has only a few counts. The chain uses TRBV20-1 and TRBJ1-5, with 7 bases lining up with TRBD1. This CDR3 comprises 14 residues. Germline CDR1 DFQATT, CDR2 SNEGSKA (reference sequence). V trimming: 0 bases; J trimming: 7 bases; junction bases outside the gene matches: 6. CDR3 protein: CSARETGVRQPQHF. The CDR3 coding sequence is TGCAGTGCTAGAGAAACAGGGGTAAGACAGCCCCAGCATTTT.

This clonotype was counted between two and nine times. The rearrangement uses TRBV5-1 and TRBJ2-7, with 13 bases that match TRBD2. The V and J ends lost 4 bases and 4 bases, in that order; junction bases with no gene match: 5. The CDR3 runs 15 residues. From germline, CDR1 is SGHRS and CDR2 YFSETQ. The CDR3 DNA sequence: TGCGCCAGCAGCACTAGCGGGAGGGCCGGGTACGAGCAGTACTTC. Translating it yields CASSTSGRAGYEQYF. Complete variable domain (other parts from reference TRBV5-1 and TRBJ2-7): KAGVTQTPRYLIKTRGQQVTLSCSPISGHRSVSWYQQTPGQGLQFLFEYFSETQRNKGNFPGRFSGRQFSNSRSEMNVSTLELGDSALYLCASSTSGRAGYEQYFGPGTRLTVT.

In this sample, this clonotype turned up many times. The chain combines TRBV20-1 with TRBJ2-1; 14 bases match TRBD2. CDR3 length equals 16 residues. Germline V gene sequence: CDR1 DFQATT, CDR2 SNEGSKA (reference sequence). V trimming: 6 bases; J trimming: 5 bases; junction bases outside the gene matches: 9. The CDR3 spells CSAAPGTSGGNNEQFF. The CDR3 DNA reads as TGCAGTGCCGCCCCTGGGACTAGCGGGGGCAACAATGAGCAGTTCTTC.

This clonotype was observed a few times. The chain recombines TRBV6-1 with TRBJ2-7, with 7 positions matching TRBD1. There are 14 residues in the CDR3. Germline loops: CDR1 MNHNS, CDR2 SASEGT. V lost 7 bases and J lost 2; bases outside the gene matches: 8. CDR3 sequence reads: CASNDRDSTYEQYV. The CDR3 nucleotides read TGTGCCAGCAACGACCGGGACAGCACCTACGAGCAGTACGTC.

This clonotype occurred a few times. The CDR3 DNA sequence: TGCAGTGCTAGACTGGGGGCGCATCCAGATACGCAGTATTTT. Amino acids: CSARLGAHPDTQYF. The J gene is TRBJ2-3, the V gene TRBV20-1; tentatively, D is TRBD1 (6 bases). The CDR3 totals 14 residues. Looked up from germline, CDR1 is DFQATT and CDR2 is SNEGSKA (reference sequence). Trimming removed 2 bases at V and 4 bases at J, with 13 bases between.

This clonotype was counted at least ten times. V usage is TRBV15 and J usage is TRBJ2-2, with D perhaps TRBD2 (6 bases). The CDR3 consists of 18 residues. Per the germline V gene, CDR1 is LNHNV and CDR2 is YYDKDF (reference sequence). Trimming took 5 bases from V and 0 from J, leaving 19 bases between them. This chain's CDR3 is CATSPRGLRQSNTGELFF. As DNA, the CDR3 is TGTGCCACCAGCCCCCGGGGACTGCGACAATCGAACACCGGGGAGCTGTTTTTT.

This clonotype came up many times. This chain joins TRBV29-1 and TRBJ2-1; D could derive from TRBD1 or TRBD2 (5 bases each). The germline V gene has CDR1 SQVTM and CDR2 ANQGSEA. V was shortened by 5 bases and J by 6 bases, with 23 bases between the two germline ends. This CDR3 comprises 16 residues. The CDR3 region is CSVRGVPVLYRNEQFF. Here the CDR3 DNA reads TGCAGCGTTAGAGGGGTGCCAGTCCTATATCGCAATGAGCAGTTCTTC.

This clonotype has at least ten counts. J is TRBJ2-2 and V is TRBV21-1; the table gives TRBD1 as D, unverified against the DNA. TRBV21-1 is termed a pseudogene. The CDR3 extends over 16 amino acids. The CDR3 DNA is TGTGCCAGCAGCAAAGTTAGGAACCCCAGGGCTGGGGAGCTGTTTTTT. Its protein is CASSKVRNPRAGELFF.

The sample holds a few counts of this clonotype. CDR3 DNA sequence: TGTGCCAGCAGCTTAAGGGGGGCTAGCGGAAACACAGATACGCAGTATTTT. Translation gives CASSLRGASGNTDTQYF. The chain is built from TRBV11-2 and TRBJ2-3; a possible D gene is TRBD2 (7 bases). Trimming cost V 2 bases and J 2 bases, with 17 bases left between them. The germline V gene encodes CDR1 SGHAT and CDR2 FQNNGV. The CDR3 is 17 residues long.

This clonotype was detected ten times or more. V gene TRBV20-1 combines with J gene TRBJ2-1; D call uncertain. CDR1 and CDR2 from the germline V gene are DFQATT and SNEGSKA (reference sequence). The CDR3 totals 11 residues. Trimming took 4 bases from V and 7 from J, leaving 8 bases between them. CDR3 amino acids: CSATQQNEQFF. DNA for the CDR3: TGCAGTGCTACACAGCAGAATGAGCAGTTCTTC.

This clonotype was found a few times. The V call is TRBV25-1, the J call TRBJ2-1; perhaps TRBD1 as D (6 bases). This CDR3 comprises 11 residues. V gave up 8 bases and J gave up 8 bases, with 10 bases separating them. CDR1 MGHDK and CDR2 SYGVNS come from the germline V gene. The CDR3 loop reads CASAPGDEQFF. The CDR3 DNA follows: TGTGCCAGCGCCCCAGGGGATGAGCAGTTCTTC.

This clonotype was recorded a few times. The chain couples TRBV20-1 to TRBJ2-7; 10 bases are a match to TRBD2. CDR1 is DFQATT, CDR2 SNEGSKA, per germline (reference sequence). V was clipped by 5 bases and J by 2 bases; unmatched bases: 9. This CDR3 has 15 amino acids. In DNA, the CDR3 is TGCAGTGCTGCAAGACTAGCGGGTGGACCCTACGAGCAGTACTTC. Translated, it gives CSAARLAGGPYEQYF.

In this sample, this clonotype turned up many times. This chain uses TRBV15 with TRBJ1-2; D unclear. There are 14 residues in the CDR3. V was clipped by 4 bases and J by 2 bases, with 11 bases between them. Per the germline V gene, CDR1 is LNHNV and CDR2 is YYDKDF (reference sequence). For the CDR3, the DNA is TGTGCCACCAGCACGGACTGGGAAAACTATGGCTACACCTTC. Translated: CATSTDWENYGYTF.

This clonotype has a count of ten or more. V and J are TRBV20-1 and TRBJ2-5; no definite D call. Trimming stripped 6 bases from V and 0 bases from J, with 11 bases between. This CDR3 region has 13 residues. CDR1 DFQATT and CDR2 SNEGSKA come from the germline V gene (reference sequence). CDR3 nucleotide sequence: TGCAGTGCAAATAACCGGGACCAAGAGACCCAGTACTTC. This sequence encodes CSANNRDQETQYF.

The chain joins TRBV7-3 to TRBJ2-2; D unresolved. Germline V gives CDR1 SGHTA, CDR2 FQGTGA. The CDR3 contains 13 residues. Trimming removed 5 bases from V and 5 bases from J, with 9 bases in between. Here the CDR3 reads CASSPRQTGELFF. In DNA, the CDR3 is TGTGCCAGCAGCCCCCGGCAGACCGGGGAGCTGTTTTTT.

This chain connects TRBV30 to TRBJ2-1, with unresolved D. The germline V gene encodes CDR1 GTSNPN and CDR2 SVGIG (reference sequence). V was trimmed by 2 bases and J by 10 bases, leaving 12 bases between them. The CDR3 sequence is 12 residues long. CDR3 amino acids: CAWSSMTGEQFF. CDR3 in DNA: TGTGCCTGGAGTTCGATGACCGGGGAGCAGTTCTTC.

The genes are TRBV29-1 and TRBJ2-3, with 7 positions matching TRBD2. Germline V gene lookup returns CDR1 SQVTM and CDR2 ANQGSEA. The CDR3 sequence is 16 residues long. Trimming removed 7 bases from V and 0 bases from J; junction bases left unmatched: 13. CDR3 nucleotide sequence: TGCAGCGCCGGGGGAGGGAACCCGACTAGCACAGATACGCAGTATTTT. Translated: CSAGGGNPTSTDTQYF.

The V call is TRBV20-1, the J call TRBJ2-1; no reliable D call. Germline loops: CDR1 DFQATT, CDR2 SNEGSKA (reference sequence). V lost 1 base, J lost 0 bases, and 13 bases lay in between. The CDR3 is 16 residues long. CDR3 sequence: CSARGWAVGSYNEQFF. Written as DNA, the CDR3 is TGCAGTGCTAGAGGGTGGGCGGTTGGCTCCTACAATGAGCAGTTCTTC.

The rearrangement joins TRBV5-1 to TRBJ1-1, with 7 bases that match TRBD1. J gave up 4 bases and V 2 bases, and 11 bases lay outside the gene matches. CDR1 is SGHRS, CDR2 YFSETQ, per germline. CDR3 size: 16 residues. In nucleotides, the CDR3 is TGCGCCAGCAGCTTTTACAGGGGCCTCTTGCGCACTGAAGCTTTCTTT. Encoded protein: CASSFYRGLLRTEAFF.